The rows below give T cell receptor beta chains drawn from one sample of a study of cytomegalovirus exposure and HLA in healthy donors. Using immunoSEQ multiplex PCR, the repertoire was profiled, and TCRdb retains in-frame clones only, with some absent. Of around 140,000 clones in the sample, over 60% were seen once. The sequenced sample was PBMCs. All receptors come from a woman aged 60-75 years in good health and CMV-seronegative. Each CDR3 is given with its conserved first and last residue. The order of the fields is V gene, clone size, D gene, J gene, CDR3 protein, CDR3 DNA. A D gene is named only where the DNA matches it firmly. Some rows mark clone size as missing; the rest say once, few, many or name a class of expanded clone.

V: TRBV28; size: NA; D: NA; J: TRBJ2-1; CDR3: CASSSFTTASYNEQFF; DNA: TGTGCCAGCAGTTCCTTCACGACAGCCTCCTACAATGAGCAGTTCTTC
V: TRBV19; size: NA; D: TRBD1; J: TRBJ2-1; CDR3: CASSPYQGANNEQFF; DNA: TGTGCCAGTAGTCCGTATCAGGGGGCAAACAATGAGCAGTTCTTC
V: TRBV28; size: NA; D: NA; J: TRBJ2-1; CDR3: CASTRTTGRMGNEQFF; DNA: TGTGCCAGCACCCGCACGACAGGGAGGATGGGCAATGAGCAGTTCTTC
V: TRBV9; size: NA; D: TRBD1; J: TRBJ2-3; CDR3: CASSSPGQGYAQYF; DNA: TGTGCCAGCAGCTCCCCGGGACAGGGGTATGCGCAGTATTTT
V: TRBV7-2; size: NA; D: NA; J: TRBJ1-1; CDR3: CASSSFGTEAFF; DNA: TGTGCCAGCAGCTCGTTCGGGACTGAAGCTTTCTTT
V: TRBV27; size: NA; D: TRBD2; J: TRBJ2-5; CDR3: CATQGPSGGRQYF; DNA: TGTGCCACCCAGGGGCCTAGCGGGGGCAGGCAGTACTTC
V: TRBV6-5; size: NA; D: NA; J: TRBJ2-7; CDR3: CASSYAQGSYEQYF; DNA: TGTGCCAGCAGTTACGCACAGGGTTCCTACGAGCAGTACTTC
V: TRBV7-2; size: NA; D: TRBD2; J: TRBJ2-1; CDR3: CAITPRGSGRIEQFF; DNA: TGTGCCATTACACCGAGGGGTAGCGGGAGGATTGAGCAGTTCTTC
V: TRBV7-9; size: NA; D: NA; J: TRBJ1-1; CDR3: CASSPDLNEAFF; DNA: TGTGCCAGCAGCCCGGACTTAAATGAAGCTTTCTTT
V: TRBV9; size: NA; D: TRBD1; J: TRBJ1-2; CDR3: CASSSTTGRPYGYTF; DNA: TGTGCCAGCAGCTCTACGACAGGGAGGCCCTATGGCTACACCTTC
V: TRBV7-9; size: NA; D: TRBD1; J: TRBJ1-1; CDR3: CASSLVQGASEAFF; DNA: TGTGCCAGCAGCTTAGTCCAGGGGGCGTCTGAAGCTTTCTTT
V: TRBV10-1; size: NA; D: NA; J: TRBJ1-5; CDR3: CASSDAGGQPQHF; DNA: TGCGCCAGCAGTGACGCGGGTGGCCAGCCCCAGCATTTT
V: TRBV5-3; size: NA; D: NA; J: TRBJ1-4; CDR3: CARIHRPPGGSTNEKLFF; DNA: TGTGCCAGGATCCATCGACCCCCCGGGGGTTCAACTAATGAAAAACTGTTTTTT
V: TRBV5-1; size: NA; D: TRBD1; J: TRBJ2-1; CDR3: CASRGTGPDSGQFF; DNA: TGCGCCAGCAGGGGGACAGGGCCGGATAGTGGGCAGTTCTTC
V: TRBV6-1; size: NA; D: TRBD1; J: TRBJ2-5; CDR3: CASSAGTGGQETQYF; DNA: TGTGCCAGCAGTGCCGGGACAGGGGGGCAAGAGACCCAGTACTTC
V: TRBV15; size: NA; D: NA; J: TRBJ2-5; CDR3: CATSRDTGLQETQYF; DNA: TGTGCCACCAGCAGAGATACAGGGCTCCAAGAGACCCAGTACTTC
V: TRBV5-1; size: NA; D: TRBD2; J: TRBJ2-1; CDR3: CASSIGLAGGGEQFF; DNA: TGCGCCAGCAGCATCGGACTAGCGGGAGGCGGAGAGCAGTTCTTC
V: TRBV5-1; size: NA; D: TRBD2; J: TRBJ2-2; CDR3: CASSPIPPGYVTSGSNTGELFF; DNA: TGCGCCAGCAGCCCCATCCCCCCAGGGTATGTGACTAGCGGGTCTAACACCGGGGAGCTGTTTTTT
V: TRBV5-5; size: NA; D: NA; J: TRBJ2-6; CDR3: CASTTGLYSGANVLTF; DNA: TGTGCCAGCACCACTGGACTGTACTCTGGGGCCAACGTCCTGACTTTC
V: TRBV19; size: NA; D: NA; J: TRBJ2-7; CDR3: CASSMGGSTGTMSYEQYF; DNA: TGTGCCAGTAGTATGGGGGGCTCCACCGGGACTATGTCCTACGAGCAGTACTTC
V: TRBV15; size: NA; D: TRBD1; J: TRBJ2-7; CDR3: CATSGRQGLHEQYF; DNA: TGTGCCACCAGCGGACGACAGGGGCTCCACGAGCAGTACTTC
V: TRBV7-6; size: few; D: NA; J: TRBJ2-2; CDR3: CASRPLAAHGNTGELFF; DNA: TGTGCCAGCAGACCCCTAGCCGCACACGGGAACACCGGGGAGCTGTTTTTT
V: TRBV6-1; size: NA; D: TRBD1; J: TRBJ1-1; CDR3: CASSWGGTGSTEAFF; DNA: TGTGCCAGCAGTTGGGGCGGGACAGGGAGCACTGAAGCTTTCTTT
V: TRBV5-1; size: NA; D: NA; J: TRBJ2-1; CDR3: CASSLASTRVGNEQFF; DNA: TGCGCCAGCAGCTTGGCTAGCACCCGCGTGGGCAATGAGCAGTTCTTC
V: TRBV9; size: NA; D: NA; J: TRBJ2-5; CDR3: CASSVWAGSSRQETQYF; DNA: TGTGCCAGCAGCGTATGGGCGGGCTCATCGAGGCAAGAGACCCAGTACTTC
V: TRBV21-1; size: NA; D: NA; J: TRBJ2-7; CDR3: CASSTNRDRLYYEQYF; DNA: TGTGCCAGCAGCACCAACCGGGACAGGCTATACTACGAGCAGTACTTC
V: TRBV6-4; size: NA; D: NA; J: TRBJ1-5; CDR3: CASSDEGYYSNQPQHF; DNA: TGTGCCAGCAGTGACGAGGGTTATTATAGCAATCAGCCCCAGCATTTT
V: TRBV4-1; size: NA; D: TRBD1; J: TRBJ2-1; CDR3: CASSLLQGARDEQFF; DNA: TGCGCCAGCAGCCTCCTACAGGGGGCGCGGGATGAGCAGTTCTTC
V: TRBV2; size: NA; D: NA; J: TRBJ1-2; CDR3: CASRGLAGYTF; DNA: TGTGCCAGCAGGGGGCTCGCTGGCTACACCTTC
V: TRBV27; size: NA; D: TRBD2; J: TRBJ2-7; CDR3: CASKTSGSSYEQYF; DNA: TGTGCCAGTAAGACTAGCGGGAGTTCCTACGAGCAGTACTTC
V: TRBV5-1; size: NA; D: TRBD1; J: TRBJ2-2; CDR3: CASSPRTGGGLVGSTGELFF; DNA: TGCGCCAGCAGCCCAAGGACAGGGGGAGGACTAGTAGGTAGCACCGGGGAGCTGTTTTTT
V: TRBV23-1; size: NA; D: NA; J: TRBJ1-3; CDR3: CASSSKSPPSGDSGNTIYF; DNA: TGCGCCAGCAGTTCAAAGTCCCCCCCCTCAGGGGACTCTGGAAACACCATATATTTT
V: TRBV5-6; size: NA; D: TRBD1; J: TRBJ1-4; CDR3: CASSQGTGAQGEKLFF; DNA: TGTGCCAGCAGCCAAGGGACAGGGGCGCAGGGTGAAAAACTGTTTTTT
V: TRBV29-1; size: NA; D: NA; J: TRBJ1-2; CDR3: CSVGRVNYGYTF; DNA: TGCAGCGTGGGCAGGGTTAACTATGGCTACACCTTC
V: TRBV9; size: NA; D: TRBD2; J: TRBJ2-3; CDR3: CASSVSGSLTDTQYF; DNA: TGTGCCAGCAGCGTAAGCGGGAGTCTCACAGATACGCAGTATTTT
V: TRBV6-5; size: NA; D: TRBD2; J: TRBJ2-5; CDR3: CASSATSGGAETQYF; DNA: TGTGCCAGCAGCGCGACTAGCGGGGGGGCGGAGACCCAGTACTTC
V: TRBV13; size: NA; D: TRBD1; J: TRBJ2-7; CDR3: CASSFFDREDEQYF; DNA: TGTGCCAGCAGCTTTTTTGACAGGGAAGACGAGCAGTACTTC
V: TRBV4-1; size: NA; D: NA; J: TRBJ2-7; CDR3: CASSQWKGKDEQYF; DNA: TGCGCCAGCAGCCAATGGAAGGGGAAGGACGAGCAGTACTTC
V: TRBV7-3; size: NA; D: TRBD1; J: TRBJ1-1; CDR3: CASSPSTGDMNTEAFF; DNA: TGTGCCAGCAGCCCCTCGACAGGGGACATGAACACTGAAGCTTTCTTT
V: TRBV28; size: NA; D: TRBD1; J: TRBJ1-5; CDR3: CASSLITATGRRQPQHF; DNA: TGTGCCAGCAGTTTAATCACAGCGACAGGGAGGCGACAGCCCCAGCATTTT
V: TRBV9; size: NA; D: TRBD2; J: TRBJ2-7; CDR3: CASSARGGRDDEQYF; DNA: TGTGCCAGCAGCGCCCGTGGCGGGAGAGATGACGAGCAGTACTTC
V: TRBV30; size: NA; D: NA; J: TRBJ2-2; CDR3: CAWTTPWPGVNTGELFF; DNA: TGTGCCTGGACTACCCCGTGGCCAGGGGTGAACACCGGGGAGCTGTTTTTT
V: TRBV28; size: NA; D: NA; J: TRBJ1-2; CDR3: CASSSSGGYTF; DNA: TGTGCCAGCAGCTCCTCGGGAGGCTACACCTTC
V: TRBV28; size: NA; D: NA; J: TRBJ2-1; CDR3: CASSLLGSSYNEQFF; DNA: TGTGCCAGCAGTTTATTAGGGAGCTCCTACAATGAGCAGTTCTTC
V: TRBV5-4; size: once; D: NA; J: TRBJ2-7; CDR3: CASSLGLQAIYEQYF; DNA: TGTGCCAGCAGCTTAGGACTACAAGCTATATACGAGCAGTACTTC
V: TRBV6-5; size: NA; D: NA; J: TRBJ2-1; CDR3: CASSPQGNEQFF; DNA: TGTGCCAGCAGTCCCCAGGGCAATGAGCAGTTCTTC
V: TRBV30; size: NA; D: NA; J: TRBJ2-4; CDR3: CAWSSGKGIIQYF; DNA: TGTGCCTGGAGTTCAGGGAAGGGAATCATTCAGTACTTC
V: TRBV9; size: NA; D: TRBD1; J: TRBJ2-5; CDR3: CASSQGVGKETQYF; DNA: TGTGCCAGCAGCCAGGGGGTAGGGAAAGAGACCCAGTACTTC
V: TRBV5-1; size: NA; D: NA; J: TRBJ2-7; CDR3: CASSLGTRSYEQYF; DNA: TGCGCCAGCAGCTTAGGGACACGCTCCTACGAGCAGTACTTC
V: TRBV5-1; size: few; D: TRBD1; J: TRBJ1-1; CDR3: CASSSRSGTGATEAFF; DNA: TGCGCCAGCAGCTCTAGATCCGGGACAGGGGCCACTGAAGCTTTCTTT
V: TRBV18; size: NA; D: TRBD1; J: TRBJ2-7; CDR3: CASSEGRTGGREQYF; DNA: TGTGCCAGCTCGGAGGGCAGGACAGGGGGTCGCGAGCAGTACTTC
V: TRBV9; size: medium-sized; D: NA; J: TRBJ1-1; CDR3: CASSSLSGDTEAFF; DNA: TGTGCCAGCAGCTCCCTGAGCGGGGACACTGAAGCTTTCTTT
V: TRBV4-1; size: NA; D: NA; J: TRBJ1-4; CDR3: CASRPAGGEEKLFF; DNA: TGCGCCAGCCGACCGGCGGGCGGTGAGGAAAAACTGTTTTTT
V: TRBV28; size: NA; D: TRBD2; J: TRBJ2-3; CDR3: CASQLAGVAGPVNTQYF; DNA: TGTGCCAGCCAACTCGCAGGTGTAGCGGGGCCTGTGAATACGCAGTATTTT